Listed below are T cell receptor beta chains from one sample, sequenced in a study of response to subunit inactivated influenza vaccine. TCRdb ran MiXCR on the RT-PCR reads and lists one entry per CDR3 protein. The table has some 640,000 distinct CDR3 sequences, more than 11% seen once; the top ten hold 6% to 7%. Sequenced material: PBMCs from blood, taken around 15 days before vaccination. All receptors derive from a man aged 45-65 years who received an inactivated influenza vaccine. Each CDR3 is given with its conserved first and last residue. D genes are given only for firm matches. Clone sizes are given selectively: once, few, many, or a class where the clone is expanded.

TRBV6-5	.	.	TRBJ2-2	TGTGCCAGCAGTTACTCGGTCCGAGACACCGGGGAGCTGTTTTTT	CASSYSVRDTGELFF
TRBV29-1	.	few	TRBJ2-1	TGCAGCGTTGGGCCATCGGGAATCTACAATGAGCAGTTCTTC	CSVGPSGIYNEQFF
TRBV12-3/TRBV12-4	.	.	TRBJ2-5	TGTGCCAGCAGTTTTACGGGGGCACGGGAGACCCAGTACTTC	CASSFTGARETQYF
TRBV6-2/TRBV6-3	.	.	TRBJ2-7	TGTGCCAGCAGTTACAATCCGAGTCAATACATAGTTCGGGGTCGGTACGAGCAGTACTTC	CASSYNPSQYIVRGRYEQYF
TRBV5-1	.	.	TRBJ2-1	TGCGCCAGCAGCTTTAATGGGGCCCACAATGAGCAGTTCTTC	CASSFNGAHNEQFF
TRBV9	.	many	TRBJ1-3	TGTGCCAGCAGCGTACAGGGCGGTATGAACACCATATATTTT	CASSVQGGMNTIYF
TRBV6-5	TRBD2	many	TRBJ2-1	TGTGCCAGCAGTTACTCTCGGGGGGGGGCCTTCGATGAGCAGTTCTTC	CASSYSRGGAFDEQFF
TRBV28	.	.	TRBJ1-6	TGTGCCAGCAGGGGACTCCATAATTCACCCCTCCACTTT	CASRGLHNSPLHF
TRBV6-1	TRBD1	few	TRBJ1-4	TGTGCCAGCACCTTACATTCGACAGGGGAGGAAAAACTGTTTTTT	CASTLHSTGEEKLFF
TRBV5-1	.	.	TRBJ1-2	TGCGCCAGCAGCTTGGTATCCGGGGAGAGCTACACCTTC	CASSLVSGESYTF
TRBV4-3	.	few	TRBJ1-2	TGCGCCAGCAGCCACCTCGACTATGGCTACACCTTC	CASSHLDYGYTF
TRBV28	TRBD1	.	TRBJ1-5	TGTGCCAGCAGTCCGGGACAGGGAGGGATTAGCAATCAGCCCCAGCATTTT	CASSPGQGGISNQPQHF
TRBV5-1	.	few	TRBJ2-1	TGCGCCAGCAGCTTGAGGGGGGGCGCCCGGACCGTGGGTGAGCAGTTCTTC	CASSLRGGARTVGEQFF
TRBV2	.	.	TRBJ1-3	TGTGCCAGCAGTGAAGGGCAGGCCAACTCTGGAAACACCATATATTTT	CASSEGQANSGNTIYF
TRBV5-1	.	few	TRBJ2-2	TGCGCCAGCAGCTTGGCCGGGCAGGGGCGAAGCACCGGGGAGCTGTTTTTT	CASSLAGQGRSTGELFF
TRBV14	TRBD1	few	TRBJ2-6	TGTGCCAGCAGCCAAGGAGTTTGGGACAGGGGATTCTCTGGGGCCAACGTCCTGACTTTC	CASSQGVWDRGFSGANVLTF
TRBV30	.	many	TRBJ2-1	TGTGCCTCCGGGACCCCCCTCGAATACAATGAGCAGTTCTTC	CASGTPLEYNEQFF
TRBV5-1	.	few	TRBJ2-5	TGCGCCAGCAGCCCCCGACAGTACCAAGAGACCCAGTACTTC	CASSPRQYQETQYF
TRBV27	.	few	TRBJ2-6	TGTGCCAGCAGTTTATCGACCCCACAGGGTCAGGGCTCTGGGGCCAACGTCCTGACTTTC	CASSLSTPQGQGSGANVLTF
TRBV7-2	TRBD1	many	TRBJ1-5	TGTGCCAGCAGCTACCAGGGGGCCAATCAGCCCCAGCATTTT	CASSYQGANQPQHF
TRBV5-5	.	many	TRBJ2-5	TGTGCCAGCAGCTGGCCCAGGACAGCACAAGAGACCCAGTACTTC	CASSWPRTAQETQYF
TRBV12-3/TRBV12-4	.	.	TRBJ1-5	TGTGCCAGCAGTAATAGCAATCAGCCCCAGCATTTT	CASSNSNQPQHF
TRBV23-1	TRBD2	.	TRBJ2-3	TGCGCCAGCAGTCAACTGCCGGGACTAGCCGCAGATACGCAGTATTTT	CASSQLPGLAADTQYF
TRBV5-1	.	few	TRBJ2-1	TGCGCCAGCAGCCGAGGGGGGCTCGGCGATGAGCAGTTCTTC	CASSRGGLGDEQFF